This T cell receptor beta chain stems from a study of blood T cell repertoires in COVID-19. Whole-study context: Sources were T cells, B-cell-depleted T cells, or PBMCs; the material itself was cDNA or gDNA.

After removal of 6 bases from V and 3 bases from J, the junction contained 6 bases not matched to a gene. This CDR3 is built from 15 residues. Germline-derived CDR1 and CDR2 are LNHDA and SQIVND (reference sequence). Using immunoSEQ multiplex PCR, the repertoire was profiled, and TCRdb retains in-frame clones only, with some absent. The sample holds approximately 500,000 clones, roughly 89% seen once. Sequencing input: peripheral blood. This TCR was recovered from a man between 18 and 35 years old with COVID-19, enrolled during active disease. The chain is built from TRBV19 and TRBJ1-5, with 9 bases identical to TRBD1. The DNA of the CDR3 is TGTGCCAGTAGCTTGGACAGGGGATACAATCAGCCCCAGCATTTT. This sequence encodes CASSLDRGYNQPQHF.